This entry describes one TCR beta chain. The antigen is undetermined. This specimen comes from a study of T cells after yellow fever vaccination. The CDR3 sequence is 15 residues long. The V gene's germline CDR1 is SGHDT and CDR2 YYEEEE. Germline trimming cut 4 bases from V and 6 bases from J; bases unmatched to any gene: 10. Overall study findings and caveats: A small share of clonotypes appeared in both CD4 and CD8 compartments. Booster sampling recovered most clones from primary vaccination (96% CD4, just over 85% CD8). There was a possibility that FACS-sorted repertoires contained abundant clonotypes contaminating from the bulk population.

The authors made TCR cDNA by 5'RACE template switching, adding a universal primer site and UMIs. One entry per CDR3 protein results from TCRdb running MiXCR on the 5' RACE reads. This sample has about 130,000 distinct CDR3 sequences, with under 8% found just once. The specimen was CD4+ T cells sorted from PBMCs, collected 10 days after the yellow fever booster vaccination. This receptor was obtained from a man aged 25 to 45 who received the YFV17D yellow fever vaccine. The chain is built from TRBV5-6 and TRBJ2-1, with 7 bases identical to TRBD1. Here the CDR3 DNA reads TGTGCCAGCAGCCGGGGACAGCGTCAAGGCAATGAGCAGTTCTTC. Protein sequence: CASSRGQRQGNEQFF.